Listed below are T cell receptor beta chains from one sample, sequenced in a study of cytomegalovirus exposure and HLA in healthy donors. Produced via immunoSEQ multiplex PCR; TCRdb's table is partial and in-frame only. Of roughly 260,000 clones listed, roughly 90% are singletons. Sequenced material: PBMCs. These receptor sequences come from a woman aged 18-30 years in good health and CMV-seronegative. Each CDR3 is given with its conserved first and last residue. The D gene is left open where the match is weak. Size tells how often a clone was seen (once, few, many) or the class of an expanded clone, and some rows leave it out.

v_call: TRBV27
j_call: TRBJ1-6
d_call: TRBD1
clone_size: .
cdr3_aa: CASSLRTGTTLHF
cdr3_nt: TGTGCCAGCAGTCTCCGGACAGGGACCACCCTCCACTTT

v_call: TRBV2
j_call: TRBJ1-2
d_call: TRBD1
clone_size: few
cdr3_aa: CASRGGQNYGYTF
cdr3_nt: TGTGCCAGCAGAGGGGGACAGAACTATGGCTACACCTTC

v_call: TRBV27
j_call: TRBJ2-1
d_call: TRBD2
clone_size: .
cdr3_aa: CASSLDSGGAGGDEQFF
cdr3_nt: TGTGCCAGCAGTTTAGATAGCGGGGGAGCTGGGGGGGATGAGCAGTTCTTC

v_call: TRBV4-1
j_call: TRBJ2-3
d_call: TRBD2
clone_size: once
cdr3_aa: CASSHGGASTDTQYF
cdr3_nt: TGCGCCAGCAGCCACGGGGGGGCATCCACAGATACGCAGTATTTT

v_call: TRBV27
j_call: TRBJ1-3
d_call: .
clone_size: .
cdr3_aa: CASSMNRFSGNTIYF
cdr3_nt: TGTGCCAGCAGTATGAACAGGTTCTCTGGAAACACCATATATTTT

v_call: TRBV28
j_call: TRBJ2-2
d_call: TRBD1
clone_size: .
cdr3_aa: CASSQDRGTNTGELFF
cdr3_nt: TGTGCCAGCAGTCAGGACAGGGGGACGAACACCGGGGAGCTGTTTTTT

v_call: TRBV5-1
j_call: TRBJ2-7
d_call: .
clone_size: .
cdr3_aa: CASSWDTTYEQYF
cdr3_nt: TGCGCCAGCAGTTGGGACACCACCTACGAGCAGTACTTC

v_call: TRBV11-2
j_call: TRBJ1-5
d_call: .
clone_size: .
cdr3_aa: CASSLVGGGNQPQHF
cdr3_nt: TGTGCCAGCAGCTTAGTTGGGGGCGGCAATCAGCCCCAGCATTTT

v_call: TRBV30
j_call: TRBJ1-4
d_call: TRBD1
clone_size: .
cdr3_aa: CAWSQGVNEKLFF
cdr3_nt: TGTGCCTGGAGCCAGGGGGTCAATGAAAAACTGTTTTTT

v_call: TRBV28
j_call: TRBJ2-5
d_call: .
clone_size: .
cdr3_aa: CASSLRRPEAQYF
cdr3_nt: TGTGCCAGCAGTTTGAGGCGACCGGAGGCCCAGTACTTC

v_call: TRBV29-1
j_call: TRBJ2-7
d_call: TRBD1
clone_size: .
cdr3_aa: CSVELSAGGLYEQYF
cdr3_nt: TGCAGCGTTGAATTGTCCGCAGGGGGCTTATACGAGCAGTACTTC

v_call: TRBV7-8
j_call: TRBJ1-2
d_call: .
clone_size: .
cdr3_aa: CASSLARGRTADGYTF
cdr3_nt: TGTGCCAGCAGCTTAGCGAGAGGTAGGACAGCGGATGGCTACACCTTC

v_call: TRBV28
j_call: TRBJ2-1
d_call: .
clone_size: .
cdr3_aa: CASKTGHPYNEQFF
cdr3_nt: TGTGCCAGCAAGACGGGACACCCCTACAATGAGCAGTTCTTC

v_call: TRBV11-2
j_call: TRBJ1-2
d_call: .
clone_size: .
cdr3_aa: CASSLVVGRGYTF
cdr3_nt: TGTGCCAGCAGCTTAGTGGTGGGGCGGGGCTACACCTTC

v_call: TRBV7-3
j_call: TRBJ1-1
d_call: .
clone_size: .
cdr3_aa: CASSLEGVRGTEAFF
cdr3_nt: TGTGCCAGCAGCTTAGAGGGAGTTCGGGGCACTGAAGCTTTCTTT

v_call: TRBV7-9
j_call: TRBJ2-1
d_call: TRBD2
clone_size: .
cdr3_aa: CASSPGGDRYNEQFF
cdr3_nt: TGTGCCAGCAGCCCCGGGGGGGATCGGTACAATGAGCAGTTCTTC

v_call: TRBV5-4
j_call: TRBJ2-1
d_call: .
clone_size: .
cdr3_aa: CASSLGRDSYNEQFF
cdr3_nt: TGTGCCAGCAGCTTGGGCCGGGACTCCTACAATGAGCAGTTCTTC

v_call: TRBV15
j_call: TRBJ2-5
d_call: TRBD1
clone_size: once
cdr3_aa: CATGAGTAETQYF
cdr3_nt: TGTGCCACCGGGGCCGGGACAGCCGAGACCCAGTACTTC

v_call: TRBV15
j_call: TRBJ2-3
d_call: .
clone_size: .
cdr3_aa: CATSRENRAGGTDTQYF
cdr3_nt: TGTGCCACCAGCAGAGAAAACAGGGCGGGAGGCACAGATACGCAGTATTTT

v_call: TRBV4-1
j_call: TRBJ1-4
d_call: TRBD1
clone_size: .
cdr3_aa: CASSLWTGGKEKLFF
cdr3_nt: TGCGCCAGCAGCTTGTGGACAGGGGGGAAGGAAAAACTGTTTTTT

v_call: TRBV6-1
j_call: TRBJ2-2
d_call: TRBD2
clone_size: many
cdr3_aa: CASSEVSGGATGELFF
cdr3_nt: TGTGCCAGCAGTGAAGTAAGCGGGGGGGCCACCGGGGAGCTGTTTTTT

v_call: TRBV4-1
j_call: TRBJ1-2
d_call: TRBD1
clone_size: .
cdr3_aa: CASSQTTGVGYGYTF
cdr3_nt: TGCGCCAGCAGCCAAACTACAGGGGTTGGCTATGGCTACACCTTC

v_call: TRBV28
j_call: TRBJ1-6
d_call: .
clone_size: .
cdr3_aa: CASSTGEVNSPLHF
cdr3_nt: TGTGCCAGCAGTACCGGGGAGGTTAATTCACCCCTCCACTTT

v_call: TRBV10-1
j_call: TRBJ2-2
d_call: TRBD2
clone_size: .
cdr3_aa: CASSESGLAGANTGELFF
cdr3_nt: TGCGCCAGCAGTGAGTCCGGACTAGCGGGGGCGAACACCGGGGAGCTGTTTTTT

v_call: TRBV19
j_call: TRBJ2-3
d_call: .
clone_size: .
cdr3_aa: CATVLSYSSTDTQYF
cdr3_nt: TGTGCCACCGTCCTTAGTTACTCTAGCACAGATACGCAGTATTTT

v_call: TRBV9
j_call: TRBJ2-4
d_call: TRBD2
clone_size: .
cdr3_aa: CASSASGLAGGRAKNIQYF
cdr3_nt: TGTGCCAGCAGCGCCTCGGGACTAGCGGGGGGGAGAGCCAAAAACATTCAGTACTTC

v_call: TRBV2
j_call: TRBJ1-1
d_call: .
clone_size: .
cdr3_aa: CASTSTGNTEAFF
cdr3_nt: TGTGCCAGCACCTCCACAGGGAACACTGAAGCTTTCTTT

v_call: TRBV5-4
j_call: TRBJ2-2
d_call: .
clone_size: .
cdr3_aa: CASVRGSGELFF
cdr3_nt: TGTGCCAGCGTAAGGGGATCCGGGGAGCTGTTTTTT

v_call: TRBV11-1
j_call: TRBJ1-2
d_call: .
clone_size: .
cdr3_aa: CASSNNYGYTF
cdr3_nt: TGTGCCAGCAGTAATAACTATGGCTACACCTTC

v_call: TRBV27
j_call: TRBJ2-3
d_call: TRBD1
clone_size: .
cdr3_aa: CASSLPDRVQGTQYF
cdr3_nt: TGTGCCAGCAGTTTACCTGACAGGGTTCAGGGTACGCAGTATTTT

v_call: TRBV28
j_call: TRBJ2-1
d_call: TRBD1
clone_size: once
cdr3_aa: CASTKPGQGWDEQFF
cdr3_nt: TGTGCCAGCACCAAACCGGGACAGGGGTGGGATGAGCAGTTCTTC

v_call: TRBV5-1
j_call: TRBJ1-2
d_call: .
clone_size: once
cdr3_aa: CASSLDPVTGLYGYTF
cdr3_nt: TGCGCCAGCAGCTTGGACCCGGTAACAGGGCTCTATGGCTACACCTTC

v_call: TRBV5-4
j_call: TRBJ2-3
d_call: TRBD2
clone_size: .
cdr3_aa: CASSFAGGPSDTQYF
cdr3_nt: TGTGCCAGCAGCTTTGCGGGGGGGCCATCCGATACGCAGTATTTT

v_call: TRBV5-1
j_call: TRBJ2-1
d_call: TRBD1
clone_size: .
cdr3_aa: CASSSGTGGWNEQFF
cdr3_nt: TGCGCCAGCAGCTCCGGGACAGGGGGCTGGAATGAGCAGTTCTTC

v_call: TRBV4-3
j_call: TRBJ2-5
d_call: .
clone_size: once
cdr3_aa: CASSQGSGAPNQETQYF
cdr3_nt: TGCGCCAGCAGCCAAGGCTCGGGAGCCCCCAACCAAGAGACCCAGTACTTC

v_call: TRBV9
j_call: TRBJ2-5
d_call: TRBD2
clone_size: .
cdr3_aa: CASSHSGGQETQYF
cdr3_nt: TGTGCCAGCAGCCATAGCGGGGGGCAAGAGACCCAGTACTTC

v_call: TRBV28
j_call: TRBJ2-6
d_call: .
clone_size: .
cdr3_aa: CASSSRSEANVLTF
cdr3_nt: TGTGCCAGCAGTTCGCGATCTGAGGCCAACGTCCTGACTTTC

v_call: TRBV4-3
j_call: TRBJ1-4
d_call: .
clone_size: .
cdr3_aa: CASSQEALGPEKLFF
cdr3_nt: TGCGCCAGCAGCCAAGAGGCTTTGGGGCCTGAAAAACTGTTTTTT